Presented here are 25 T cell receptor beta chains from one specimen sequenced in a study of blood T cell repertoires in COVID-19. Assay: immunoSEQ multiplex PCR; the TCRdb copy retains only in-frame clones and omits some. Altogether roughly 40,000 clones are present, about 84% being singletons, with the ten largest covering 25% to 30%. Sequencing was carried out using peripheral blood. The receptor set was obtained from an elderly man with active or convalescent COVID-19.

CDR3 loop: CSASDKFAGGPFAYEQYF. The CDR3 nucleotides are TGCAGTGCTAGTGATAAATTTGCGGGAGGGCCTTTCGCCTACGAGCAGTACTTC. This rearrangement joins TRBV20-1 to TRBJ2-7, with TRBD2 identical over 9 bases. With V trimmed by 3 bases and J by 2 bases, 17 bases remained unmatched. The length of the CDR3 is 18 residues. Germline V lookup: CDR1 DFQATT, CDR2 SNEGSKA (reference sequence).

The gene calls are TRBV6-5 and TRBJ2-6; D unclear. The CDR3 length is 15 residues. From germline, CDR1 is MNHEY and CDR2 SVGAGI. V lost 6 bases and J lost 1, with 10 bases in between. CDR3 residues: CASSPDKSGANVLTF. CDR3 coding DNA: TGTGCCAGCAGCCCCGACAAATCTGGGGCCAACGTCCTGACTTTC.

Notes on this clone: The junction does not match germline at one end; this may be a read error. The V and J genes are TRBV5-1 and TRBJ2-7; D unresolved. Germline CDR1 is SGHRS and CDR2 is YFSETQ. The length of the CDR3 is 10 residues. The CDR3 here is CASSPDKTAF. For the CDR3, the DNA is TGCGCCAGCAGCCCTGACAAAACGGCCTTC.

The V gene is TRBV6-1, the J gene TRBJ1-5; D remains ambiguous. Germline values: CDR1 MNHNS, CDR2 SASEGT. Trimming removed 0 bases from V and 9 bases from J, with 9 bases in between. This CDR3 spans 13 amino acids. CDR3 sequence (DNA): TGTGCCAGCAGTGAAGCCTCCCGTCTGCCCCAGCATTTT. It is translated as CASSEASRLPQHF.

V is TRBV11-3 and J is TRBJ1-2, with 7 bases that match TRBD1. Trimming removed 2 bases from V and 3 bases from J; junction bases left unmatched: 6. The CDR3 runs 15 residues. The germline gives CDR1 SGHNT, CDR2 YENEEA. The DNA for the CDR3 is TGTGCCAGCAGCTTAAGTCCGGGACAGCACTATGGCTACACCTTC. Its protein is CASSLSPGQHYGYTF.

This chain joins TRBV6-5 and TRBJ2-5, with a weak D call TRBD2 (5 bases). The CDR3 runs to 12 residues. Germline lookup yields CDR1 MNHEY and CDR2 SVGAGI. Trimming took 5 bases from V and 4 from J, leaving 8 bases between them. This CDR3 is CASSTAGETQYF. The CDR3 DNA is TGTGCCAGCAGTACGGCGGGAGAGACCCAGTACTTC.

The chain recombines TRBV7-2 with TRBJ2-3, with 10 bases matching TRBD2. This CDR3 region has 17 residues. Germline assignment: CDR1 SGHTA and CDR2 FQGNSA. J lost 2 bases, V lost 1 base, and 6 bases had no gene match. The CDR3 DNA follows: TGTGCCAGCAGCTTAGAGCTCCTAGCGGGGGACACAGATACGCAGTATTTT. Translating gives CASSLELLAGDTDTQYF.

V is TRBV19 and J is TRBJ2-6, with 7 bases fitting TRBD1. Germline V gives CDR1 LNHDA, CDR2 SQIVND (reference sequence). This CDR3 has 15 amino acids. The trim removed 3 bases at V and 3 bases at J, leaving 2 bases unmatched. The CDR3 spells CASSINRGGANVLTF. In DNA form, the CDR3 reads TGTGCCAGTAGTATTAACAGGGGTGGGGCCAACGTCCTGACTTTC.

This chain connects TRBV4-3 to TRBJ2-1; 8 nucleotides align to TRBD2. With V trimmed by 3 bases and J by 8 bases, 12 bases remained unmatched. CDR3 length equals 16 residues. Looked up from germline, CDR1 is LGHNA and CDR2 is YSLEER. The CDR3 DNA reads TGCGCCAGCAGCCACCAAAAGAGCTGGCGGGGGGATGAGCAGTTCTTC. It is translated as CASSHQKSWRGDEQFF.

The chain combines TRBV7-8 with TRBJ1-1; D is ambiguous. Germline CDR1 SGHVS, CDR2 FQNEAQ. CDR3 size: 13 residues. Trimming pared 1 base from V and 7 bases from J, leaving 10 bases between. This chain's CDR3 is CASSLDSEIEAFF. DNA for the CDR3: TGTGCCAGCAGCTTAGACTCCGAGATTGAAGCTTTCTTT.

V usage is TRBV5-6 and J usage is TRBJ1-2, with no clear D. The CDR3 consists of 13 residues. The germline V gene has CDR1 SGHDT and CDR2 YYEEEE. Trimming took 4 bases from V and 8 from J, leaving 15 bases between them. The CDR3 protein is CASSPPRLEGYTF. In DNA, the CDR3 is TGTGCCAGCAGCCCACCACGACTGGAGGGCTACACCTTC.

This chain joins TRBV6-1 and TRBJ2-1; TRBD1 aligns across 11 bases. Germline V gene lookup returns CDR1 MNHNS and CDR2 SASEGT. V gave up 3 bases and J gave up 7 bases; unmatched junction bases: 2. The CDR3 extends over 14 amino acids. The CDR3 loop is CASSEGTGGNEQFF. CDR3 nucleotides: TGTGCCAGCAGTGAGGGGACAGGGGGGAATGAGCAGTTCTTC.

The rearrangement joins TRBV3-1 (or the pseudogene TRBV3-2) to TRBJ1-5; tentatively, D is TRBD1 (5 bases). Germline CDR1 is LGHDT and CDR2 is YNNKEL (reference sequence). The CDR3 consists of 15 residues. Trimming took 1 base from V and 7 from J, leaving 14 bases between them. CDR3 loop: CASSQGVGGRQPQHF. The CDR3 nucleotides read TGTGCCAGCAGCCAAGGGGTGGGGGGGAGACAGCCCCAGCATTTT.

By share, this clone counts as large. V is TRBV4-3 and J is TRBJ1-3; 7 bases are shared with TRBD1. CDR1 is LGHNA and CDR2 is YSLEER in the germline V gene. The CDR3 sequence is 17 residues long. The V segment lost 3 bases and the J segment 1 base; nucleotides outside the gene matches: 9. The CDR3 DNA reads TGCGCCAGCAGCCAGCGACAGGGTGGAAGGTCTGGAAACACCATATATTTT. The encoded protein is CASSQRQGGRSGNTIYF.

V is TRBV2 and J is TRBJ2-1, with 7 bases fitting TRBD1. CDR1 is SNHLY and CDR2 is FYNNEI in the germline V gene. CDR3 length: 15 residues. V was pared by 7 bases and J by 5 bases, with 11 bases of the junction left unmatched. The CDR3 nucleotides read TGTGCCAGCACCTTTGACAGGGCCAGCCACAATGAGCAGTTCTTC. The encoded protein is CASTFDRASHNEQFF.

The chain employs TRBV5-1 and TRBJ2-2, with D possibly TRBD2 on 6 matching bases. This CDR3 has 17 amino acids. Between the trimmed V and J ends, which lost 3 bases and 5 bases, there was a span of 20 bases. Germline CDR1 and CDR2: SGHRS and YFSETQ. The CDR3 sequence is CASSSNPPDGGTGELFF. DNA of the CDR3: TGCGCCAGCAGCTCCAATCCGCCTGATGGGGGGACCGGGGAGCTGTTTTTT.

V gene TRBV7-9 combines with J gene TRBJ2-1, with D perhaps TRBD2 (6 bases). Trimming removed 1 base at V and 5 bases at J, with 15 bases between. Germline V CDR1 and CDR2: SEHNR, FQNEAQ (reference sequence). The CDR3 is 16 residues long. This CDR3 reads CASSLGGPGGNNEQFF. In DNA, the CDR3 is TGTGCCAGCAGCTTAGGTGGACCCGGGGGAAACAATGAGCAGTTCTTC.

The V gene is TRBV9, the J gene TRBJ2-7; no firm D call. Germline loops: CDR1 SGDLS, CDR2 YYNGEE. There are 13 residues in the CDR3. The V gene lost 0 bases and the J gene lost 7 bases, with 11 bases spanning the gap. The CDR3 is CASSVALVEEQYF. DNA for the CDR3: TGTGCCAGCAGCGTAGCTCTAGTAGAGGAGCAGTACTTC. The whole variable domain, remainder taken from reference TRBV9 and TRBJ2-7, is DSGVTQTPKHLITATGQRVTLRCSPRSGDLSVYWYQQSLDQGLQFLIQYYNGEERAKGNILERFSAQQFPDLHSELNLSSLELGDSALYFCASSVALVEEQYFGPGTRLTVT.

The chain is built from TRBV7-2 and TRBJ2-1; TRBD2 matches 10 bases. The CDR3 sequence is 16 residues long. The V gene end was trimmed by 6 bases and the J gene end by 0 bases; junction bases not matched to a gene: 5. The germline CDR1 and CDR2 sequences are SGHTA and FQGNSA. The CDR3 reads CASRGLAKSSYNEQFF. CDR3 bases: TGTGCCAGCAGGGGACTAGCGAAAAGCTCCTACAATGAGCAGTTCTTC. Looking up the rest from reference TRBV7-2 and TRBJ2-1 gives the full variable domain: GAGVSQSPSNKVTEKGKDVELRCDPISGHTALYWYRQSLGQGLEFLIYFQGNSAPDKSGLPSDRFSAERTGGSVSTLTIQRTQQEDSAVYLCASRGLAKSSYNEQFFGPGTRLTVL.

V and J are TRBV19 and TRBJ1-5, with 9 bases fitting TRBD1. The CDR3 runs to 14 residues. Losses at the gene ends were 4 bases for V and 9 bases for J; bases not matched to a gene: 7. Germline CDR1 LNHDA, CDR2 SQIVND (reference sequence). The CDR3 nucleotides read TGTGCCAGTAGTACCGGACAGGGGACGGGGCCCCAGCATTTT. This codes for CASSTGQGTGPQHF.

The J gene is TRBJ1-5, the V gene TRBV9; D remains ambiguous. The CDR3 consists of 15 residues. V lost 0 bases and J 5 bases, leaving 12 bases between the germline ends. From germline, CDR1 is SGDLS and CDR2 YYNGEE. The CDR3 reads CASSVGINRDQPQHF. Written as DNA, the CDR3 is TGTGCCAGCAGCGTAGGCATAAACCGGGATCAGCCCCAGCATTTT. The entire variable domain, with the rest obtained from reference TRBV9 and TRBJ1-5, is as follows: DSGVTQTPKHLITATGQRVTLRCSPRSGDLSVYWYQQSLDQGLQFLIQYYNGEERAKGNILERFSAQQFPDLHSELNLSSLELGDSALYFCASSVGINRDQPQHFGDGTRLSIL.

This chain uses TRBV5-1 with TRBJ2-1; 9 bases agree with TRBD2. Germline loops: CDR1 SGHRS, CDR2 YFSETQ. This CDR3 is 15 amino acids long. The ends lost 1 base at V and 8 bases at J; junction bases unmatched: 7. CDR3 amino acids: CASSLLAGGSYEQFF. The CDR3 nucleotides are TGCGCCAGCAGCTTGCTTGCGGGAGGGTCTTATGAGCAGTTCTTC.

The rearrangement joins TRBV12-3 or TRBV12-4 to TRBJ2-2; D unclear. V was pared by 6 bases and J by 6 bases, with 11 bases between. The CDR3 extends over 13 amino acids. CDR3 region: CASSLTASGELFF. The DNA of the CDR3 is TGTGCCAGCAGCCTCACAGCCTCCGGGGAGCTGTTTTTT.

The V and J genes are TRBV7-2 and TRBJ2-1; 7 bases map to TRBD1. The CDR3 is 18 amino acids. J was trimmed by 4 bases and V by 2 bases; bases with no gene match: 14. The germline CDR1 and CDR2 sequences are SGHTA and FQGNSA. CDR3 in amino acids: CASSLNGFRDRAYNEQFF. The CDR3 nucleotides read TGTGCCAGCAGCTTAAACGGTTTCCGGGACAGAGCGTACAATGAGCAGTTCTTC.

The rearrangement links TRBV4-3 to TRBJ1-5; unclear D gene. Between the trimmed V and J ends, which lost 5 bases and 0 bases, there was a span of 5 bases. CDR3 size: 13 residues. In germline, CDR1 is LGHNA, CDR2 YSLEER. CDR3 bases: TGCGCCAGCAGCGGAGATAGCAATCAGCCCCAGCATTTT. This codes for CASSGDSNQPQHF.